The source of this TCR beta chain is a study of blood T cell repertoires in COVID-19 (TCRdb year 2020). Background on the whole study: Collaborator samples came from the United States, Italy and Spain and covered acute and convalescent phases of COVID-19. The material from the prospective study consisted of cDNA or gDNA derived from T cells, B-cell-depleted T cells, or PBMCs. The dataset comprised deeply sampled blood TCRbeta repertoires from subjects exposed to, actively infected with, or recovered from COVID-19. A freely available public database, intended as a resource for researchers studying the immune response to SARS-CoV-2, is where the repertoires were released. Samples came from the ongoing ImmuneRACE study (first 160 participants) plus 1,254 subjects from 6 global collaborators. Sample metadata almost always included a de-identified subject ID, COVID-19 status, age in years and sex. Where available, HLA class I and class II types were taken from metadata supplied by the sample provider and were not determined by assay-based typing.

Overall study outcomes, separate from this receptor: The amount of clinical and demographic metadata varied by source and participant and was provided uncurated.

The CDR3 spans 15 residues, from the cysteine through the phenylalanine. CDR3 DNA is the only sequence kept; it has 45 bases, read in frame from the first base. The V end loses 4 bases and the J end loses 5 bases, and a stretch of 17 bases separates them. Via the germline V gene (reference sequence), CDR1 is GTSNPN and CDR2 SVGIG. This clone was observed once. What this receptor recognizes is not known. No base qualities exist here, and no much larger clone lies one base off it. The collaborating institutions used their own protocols to collect whole blood in K2EDTA tubes. For TCRbeta analysis, collaborator samples were shipped as frozen whole blood, as isolated PBMCs, or as DNA extracted from either sample type. The immunoSEQ Assay, a bias-controlled multiplex PCR, was used to amplify TCRbeta CDR3 regions from genomic DNA. Regarding the original processing steps: Within the assay, amplification of reference gene primers was used to estimate how many nucleated cells each sample contained. To quantify the absolute abundance of each unique TCRbeta CDR3 rearrangement, sequence reads were collapsed and filtered. For each sample, productive Simpson clonality was calculated as the square root of Simpson's diversity index over productive rearrangements. The table comes from immuneACCESS by way of TCRdb, which keeps in-frame sequences with V and J called. Part of the clones is missing from these tables; in studies checked, under half for an unresolved V gene and the rest for unknown reasons. V and J calls and clone size come straight from that table; D and trimming were deduced from the DNA. The sample table records about 140,000 clones; approximately 80% of these occur just once. Roughly 8% of the sample is held by the ten biggest clonotypes.

This clonotype was sampled from a human donor in a cohort sampled during active COVID-19. Material: peripheral blood. In this chain, TRBV30 is recombined with TRBJ2-2; the D gene is perhaps TRBD2, on 6 matching bases. The DNA reads TGTGCCTGGACCAAGAAAGGGAGGAAAACCGGGGAGCTGTTTTTT. The translation is CAWTKKGRKTGELFF. Full variable domain (CDR3 extended with the reference TRBV30 and TRBJ2-2 proteins): SQTIHQWPATLVQPVGSPLSLECTVEGTSNPNLYWYRQAAGRGLQLLFYSVGIGQISSEVPQNLSASRPQDRQFILSSKKLLLSDSGFYLCAWTKKGRKTGELFFGEGSRLTVL.